This T cell receptor beta chain stems from a study of blood T cells in healthy people across ages. Unmatched junction bases numbered 4, after V lost 1 base and J lost 8 bases. Per the germline V gene, CDR1 is MNHNS and CDR2 is SASEGT. The CDR3 runs 14 residues. The table lists this clonotype with a few counts. For the second PCR, which ran for 7 to 11 cycles, a sample-barcoded 5' primer and a J-beta primer mix were used. TCRdb re-analysed the 5' RACE reads in MiXCR, keeping a single row per CDR3 protein. Seen here are around 800,000 distinct CDR3 sequences, 20% to 30% observed once, and the top ten hold less than 3.5%. Separately, the same data were catalogued under a study of T cells of mothers and their children.

The receptor was derived from a boy between 10 and 17 years old in good health. The genes are TRBV6-1 and TRBJ1-5; 8 bases are shared with TRBD1. The sequencing sample was made of blood. The CDR3 loop is CASSEGTGLKPQHF. The CDR3 DNA reads TGTGCCAGCAGTGAAGGGACAGGGCTGAAGCCCCAGCATTTT.